This TCR beta chain emerged from a study of cytomegalovirus exposure and HLA in healthy donors. For the study at large: Samples from HLA-typed donors yielded about 86 million unique TCRs in an early data release.

Study-wide results and caveats: CMV serostatus was the sole immune exposure information available. Previous analysis showed most TCR beta V segments were productive about 90% or about 30% of the time. Presence/absence results assume similar sequencing depth per donor, which may not hold.

Germline V gene sequence: CDR1 DFQATT, CDR2 SNEGSKA (reference sequence). The V gene lost 4 bases and the J gene lost 11 bases, with 14 bases spanning the gap. The CDR3 extends over 11 amino acids. Concerning this clone: Its antigen is unknown.

60 Vbeta and 13 Jbeta primers were used in PCR. Sequencing used immunoSEQ multiplex PCR; TCRdb keeps in-frame clones, though not all of them. Of about 190,000 clones in the sample, 82% were seen once. This clonotype was sampled from a woman aged 18-29 years in good health and CMV-seronegative. The sample consisted of PBMCs. The rearrangement links TRBV20-1 to TRBJ1-2; TRBD1 might be the D (5 bases). CDR3 in DNA: TGCAGTGCTACAGACGGGGGAGGATACACCTTC. Its translation: CSATDGGGYTF.